The next 13 T cell receptor beta chains were all read from a single sample in a study of Graves' ophthalmopathy and Graves' hyperthyroidism (dated by TCRdb to the late 2010s). Instrument on record: Illumina HiSeq 2000. TCR beta CDR3 regions were amplified from RNA transcripts for repertoire sequencing. The first round was an RT-PCR using HTBI primers with the Qiagen OneStep RT-PCR kit, and this first round was followed by a second-round multiplex PCR, then size selection and purification. In-frame beta chains were kept once TCRdb had trimmed the public reads at Q25 with fastp and called clones with MiXCR. Each CDR3 protein appears once, grouped with its most common genes and DNA. The sample has approximately 700,000 distinct CDR3 sequences on record, approximately 40% of them singletons. About 40% of the sample rests with the top ten. The sequencing sample was made of peripheral blood. The receptors here all came from an adult man with Graves' ophthalmopathy.

The J gene is TRBJ2-7, the V gene TRBV20-1; TRBD1 agrees at 10 bases. CDR1 and CDR2 (germline): DFQATT, SNEGSKA (reference sequence). CDR3 length equals 15 residues. The V gene end was trimmed by 4 bases and the J gene end by 2 bases; junction bases not matched to a gene: 8. The CDR3 DNA is TGCAGTGCTACCATGCGGGACAGGGGACCCTACGAGCAGTACTTC. Protein product: CSATMRDRGPYEQYF.

Comments on this clonotype: A read error may account for a junction end that differs from germline. The chain uses TRBV24-1 and TRBJ1-5; 10 positions agree with TRBD1. Germline V CDR1 and CDR2: KGHDR, SFDVKD. The CDR3 is 15 amino acids. The CDR3 nucleotides are TGTGCCATCAGTGAACGGACAGGGGGTTTACAGCCCCAGCATTTT. It translates to CAISERTGGLQPQHF.

The chain is built from TRBV2 and TRBJ1-1; D unclear. Per germline, CDR1 SNHLY and CDR2 FYNNEI. With 6 bases removed from V and 1 base from J, the gap between germline ends came to 9 bases. The CDR3 is made up of 13 amino acids. As DNA, the CDR3 is TGTGCCAGCAGGGACGAGGGGAACACTGAAGCTTTCTTT. Residues: CASRDEGNTEAFF.

In regard to this clonotype: Germline and junction disagree at one end, which may indicate a read error. The chain couples TRBV10-3 to TRBJ1-5; D perhaps matches TRBD1 (5 bases). CDR1 and CDR2 from the germline V gene are ENHRY and SYGVKD. CDR3 size: 13 residues. Written as DNA, the CDR3 is TGTGCCAGCAGTTTATCACAGGTTCAGCCCCAGCATTTT. It specifies CASSLSQVQPQHF.

The V and J genes are TRBV29-1 and TRBJ1-3; D is ambiguous. V lost 8 bases to trimming and J lost 5 bases, with 13 bases between them. The CDR3 sequence is 12 residues long. CDR1 and CDR2 from the germline V gene are SQVTM and ANQGSEA. CDR3 sequence reads: CSQDLLRNTIYF. DNA for the CDR3: TGCAGCCAAGATCTTTTGAGAAACACCATATATTTT.

This clonotype was seen only a few times. This chain uses TRBV24-1 with TRBJ1-5; possibly TRBD1 for D (6 bases). The CDR3 covers 14 residues. CDR1 and CDR2 (germline): KGHDR, SFDVKD. V lost 5 bases, J lost 5 bases, and 12 bases lay in between. As DNA, the CDR3 is TGTGCCACCAGTGGCGGGCCAGGGGATCAGCCCCAGCATTTT. Amino acids: CATSGGPGDQPQHF.

In this sample, this clonotype turned up a few times. V gene TRBV5-1 combines with J gene TRBJ2-5, with 7 nucleotides matching TRBD1. The CDR3 is 16 residues long. V was pared by 0 bases and J by 1 base, with 6 bases of the junction left unmatched. Germline V gives CDR1 SGHRS, CDR2 YFSETQ. CDR3 DNA sequence: TGCGCCAGCAGCTTGGGCGCCAGGGGGTTCCAAGAGACCCAGTACTTC. Amino acids: CASSLGARGFQETQYF.

In this sample, this clonotype turned up many times. V and J are TRBV7-9 and TRBJ2-5; possibly TRBD2 for D (6 bases). The V end lost 3 bases, the J end lost 1 base, and 12 bases lay between the germline ends. The CDR3 extends over 15 amino acids. Germline CDR1 reads SEHNR; CDR2 reads FQNEAQ (reference sequence). The CDR3 loop is CASSFGGEVQETQYF. CDR3 nucleotide sequence: TGTGCCAGCAGCTTTGGCGGGGAAGTCCAAGAGACCCAGTACTTC.

The rearrangement joins TRBV12-3 or TRBV12-4 to TRBJ2-5, with a weak D call TRBD2 (6 bases). Trimming took 3 bases from V and 0 from J, leaving 11 bases between them. CDR3 size: 15 residues. The CDR3 region has the DNA TGTGCCAGCAGTTTCGTGAGCGGGTACCAAGAGACCCAGTACTTC. Its translation: CASSFVSGYQETQYF.

With respect to this clonotype: This likely comes from a read error, as the CDR3 has no conserved phenylalanine or tryptophan at its end. The DNA is omitted, as the CDR3 cannot be located on it reliably, and the CDR3 follows TCRdb's listing. The chain has TRBV7-9 and TRBJ2-5; TRBD1 is the table's D call, not checked against the DNA. The CDR3 is 10 residues long, ends included. Germline V gives CDR1 SEHNR, CDR2 FQNEAQ (reference sequence). The CDR3 spells CASSVTGGPT.

The chain links TRBV5-5 to TRBJ1-6, with D possibly being TRBD1 (5 bases). Trimming stripped 3 bases from V and 0 bases from J, with 16 bases between. The germline V gene has CDR1 SGHKS and CDR2 YYEKEE (reference sequence). The CDR3 spans 18 residues. The CDR3 region has the DNA TGTGCCAGCAGCTCCGGGACCGAAATTAGCTCCTATAATTCACCCCTCCACTTT. Its protein product is CASSSGTEISSYNSPLHF. Drawing the rest from reference TRBV5-5 and TRBJ1-6, the complete variable domain is DAGVTQSPTHLIKTRGQQVTLRCSPISGHKSVSWYQQVLGQGPQFIFQYYEKEERGRGNFPDRFSARQFPNYSSELNVNALLLGDSALYLCASSSGTEISSYNSPLHFGNGTRLTVT.

The CDR3 region is CSVEAVTGTNYGYTF. CDR3 DNA: TGCAGCGTTGAGGCAGTCACCGGGACTAACTATGGCTACACCTTC. V gene TRBV29-1 combines with J gene TRBJ1-2, with D unclear. The V and J ends lost 3 bases and 0 bases respectively, with 14 bases between them. CDR1 and CDR2 (germline): SQVTM, ANQGSEA. CDR3 length: 15 residues.

The chain couples TRBV9 to TRBJ2-3; 7 bases are a match to TRBD2. Germline CDR1 reads SGDLS; CDR2 reads YYNGEE. Losses at the gene ends were 4 bases for V and 1 base for J; bases not matched to a gene: 3. The CDR3 covers 14 residues. The CDR3: CASSTSDGTDTQYF. The CDR3 coding sequence is TGTGCCAGCAGCACTAGCGACGGCACAGATACGCAGTATTTT.